This TCR beta chain stems from a study of regulatory T cells in long-lasting Graves disease. The authors built TCR beta libraries using iRepertoire HTBI primers and Arm-PCR of CDR3 regions. TCRdb reprocessed the multiplex PCR reads via MiXCR and lists one record per CDR3 protein. This sample yields about 530,000 distinct CDR3 sequences, of which 16% are seen a single time; roughly 25% belongs to the top ten. Stated time point: newly diagnosed GD, antithyroid drugs for less than 3 months. There was RNA extracted from PBMCs, and the TCR library was made from it. Blood from the periphery, nine milliliters in all, was drawn into EDTA tubes. Whole-study findings and limits: Gene preferences differed: TRBV28, TRBJ1-2, TRBJ2-5 in persistent cases.

CDR3 length: 16 amino acids. Germline V CDR1 and CDR2: LNHNV, YYDKDF (reference sequence). V gave up 5 bases and J gave up 3 bases, with 16 bases separating them. As for this clonotype: Its antigen is currently unknown.

This sample was also put to use in a study of T cells in Graves' hyperthyroidism and ophthalmopathy. That publication notes: Stable hyperthyroidism and ophthalmopathy were separated using 13 V-J signatures. The model foresaw ophthalmopathy a median around 6.8 months prior to onset.

Here the sequenced sample was peripheral blood mononuclear cells (PBMCs), taken at new diagnosis, from a patient treated with antithyroid drugs. The rearrangement links TRBV15 to TRBJ2-2; perhaps D is TRBD1 or TRBD2 (6 bases each). This receptor was identified in a woman aged 40-65 years with Graves disease. This CDR3 reads CATSGTTGGDTGELFF. CDR3 DNA sequence: TGTGCCACCAGCGGAACGACAGGAGGGGACACCGGGGAGCTGTTTTTT.